Included here is one TCR beta chain sequence, with context. The target antigen is unknown. This sample was taken from a study of chemoradiotherapy in HPV16-positive cancers. Notes on the study in general: HPV-specific T cells were functionally defined from only a couple of HPV16-positive patients. During treatment, candidate HPV-specific clones and E7-related motifs expanded in tumor. In HPV16-positive patients, HPV-responsive T-cell expansion tracked better recurrence-free survival.

Samples were taken several times over chemoradiotherapy. The data were produced by immunoSEQ multiplex PCR, yet TCRdb's version contains in-frame clones alone and is incomplete. The repertoire consists of 9,000 or so clones, with less than 75% occurring once and the leading ten covering around a tenth. The specimen was tumor tissue, collected from a patient who underwent chemoradiotherapy. The TCR was taken from a human donor with HPV-associated anogenital cancer.

CDR3 bases: TGTGCCAGCAGCTTTGGGGTTAGAAATTCACCCCTCCACTTT. Protein: CASSFGVRNSPLHF. The rearrangement joins TRBV7-8 to TRBJ1-6; D not certain. CDR3 size: 14 residues. Germline CDR1 SGHVS, CDR2 FQNEAQ. V was shortened by 3 bases and J by 7 bases, with 10 bases between the two germline ends.